This record looks at one TCR beta chain sequence and its context. As yet, its antigen is unknown. These data belong to a study of graft-versus-host responses after intestinal transplantation. Turning to the study itself: The study gave all recipients anti-thymocyte globulin induction, then tacrolimus and steroids for about three years.

Study-wide results and caveats: Allograft clonal ratios (graft-versus-host to host-versus-graft) were high in patients who had graft-donor T cell macrochimerism. The study associated peak circulating GvH clone levels with early post-transplant HvG declines. Recipient marrow contained GvH clones, some of which appeared first in ileum or blood.

CDR1 is MNHNS and CDR2 is SASEGT in the germline V gene. Deletions cut 3 bases from V and 8 bases from J, with 14 bases between. The CDR3 spans 13 residues. Profiled with immunoSEQ multiplex PCR; TCRdb holds only in-frame clones, not every one. The table lists approximately 89,000 clones, around 90% of them singletons. The chain joins TRBV6-1 to TRBJ2-7; no reliable D call. The receptor was derived from a human patient who received an intestinal transplant, so some T cells may come from the graft donor. The source was PBMCs, collected around 450 days after intestinal transplant. CDR3 protein: CASSEVGVPKQYF. CDR3 DNA sequence: TGTGCCAGCAGTGAGGTTGGGGTCCCAAAGCAGTACTTC.